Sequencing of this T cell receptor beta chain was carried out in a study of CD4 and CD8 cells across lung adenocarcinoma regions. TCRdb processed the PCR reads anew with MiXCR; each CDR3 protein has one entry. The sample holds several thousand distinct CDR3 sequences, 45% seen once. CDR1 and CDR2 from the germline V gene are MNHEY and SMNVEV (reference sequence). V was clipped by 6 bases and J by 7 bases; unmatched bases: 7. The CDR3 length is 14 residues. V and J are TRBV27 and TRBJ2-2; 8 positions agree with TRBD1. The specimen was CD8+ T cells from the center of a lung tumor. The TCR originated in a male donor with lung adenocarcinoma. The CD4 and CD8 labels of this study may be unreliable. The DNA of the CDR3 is TGTGCCAGCAGACGGACAGGGTGGATCGGGGAGCTGTTTTTT. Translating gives CASRRTGWIGELFF.